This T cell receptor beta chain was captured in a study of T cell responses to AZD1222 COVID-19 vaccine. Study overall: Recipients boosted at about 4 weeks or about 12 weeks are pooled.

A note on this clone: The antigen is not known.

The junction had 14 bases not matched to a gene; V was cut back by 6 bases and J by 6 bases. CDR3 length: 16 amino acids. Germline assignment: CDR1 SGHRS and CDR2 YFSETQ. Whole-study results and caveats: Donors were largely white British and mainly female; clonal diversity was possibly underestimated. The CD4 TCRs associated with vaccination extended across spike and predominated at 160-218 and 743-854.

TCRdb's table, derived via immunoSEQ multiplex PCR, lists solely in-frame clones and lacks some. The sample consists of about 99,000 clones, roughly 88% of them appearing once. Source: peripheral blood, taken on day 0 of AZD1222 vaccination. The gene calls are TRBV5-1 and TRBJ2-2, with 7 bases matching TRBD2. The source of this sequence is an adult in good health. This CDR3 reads CASIAYETSIPGELFF. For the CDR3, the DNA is TGCGCCAGCATCGCTTACGAGACTAGCATCCCCGGGGAGCTGTTTTTT.